The rows below give T cell receptor beta chains drawn from one sample of a study of cytomegalovirus exposure and HLA in healthy donors. Measured with immunoSEQ multiplex PCR; TCRdb has only the in-frame clones, and not every one. The profile shows about 130,000 clones, around 80% of them singletons. What was sequenced was PBMCs. The receptors stem from a human donor in good health. Each CDR3 is given with its conserved first and last residue. Fields, in order: CDR3 DNA, CDR3 protein, V gene, clone size, CDR3 length, J gene, D gene. The D gene is left open where the match is weak. Size values are once, few and many counts, or a class for expanded clones, and some rows have none.

cdr3_nt: TGTGCCAGCTCACAGACAGGAAATGGCTACACCTTC
cdr3_aa: CASSQTGNGYTF
v_call: TRBV18
clone_size: few
cdr3_length: 12
j_call: TRBJ1-2
d_call: -

cdr3_nt: TGCGGCGTTGGTTTTGGGGGACAGAAAGCCTACGAGCAGTACTTC
cdr3_aa: CGVGFGGQKAYEQYF
v_call: TRBV29-1
clone_size: -
cdr3_length: 15
j_call: TRBJ2-7
d_call: TRBD1

cdr3_nt: TGTGCTAGTGGTTTGGCAGGTTCTGGCTATGGCTACACCTTC
cdr3_aa: CASGLAGSGYGYTF
v_call: TRBV12-5
clone_size: -
cdr3_length: 14
j_call: TRBJ1-2
d_call: -

cdr3_nt: TGCGCCAGCAGCTTGGAGCACACTGAAGCTTTCTTT
cdr3_aa: CASSLEHTEAFF
v_call: TRBV5-1
clone_size: few
cdr3_length: 12
j_call: TRBJ1-1
d_call: -

cdr3_nt: TGTGCCACCGACAGGGGGCGATCAGAGACCCAGTACTTC
cdr3_aa: CATDRGRSETQYF
v_call: TRBV6-1
clone_size: -
cdr3_length: 13
j_call: TRBJ2-5
d_call: TRBD1

cdr3_nt: TGCGCCAGCAGCCTTACAACGCAAGAGACCCAGTACTTC
cdr3_aa: CASSLTTQETQYF
v_call: TRBV4-1
clone_size: -
cdr3_length: 13
j_call: TRBJ2-5
d_call: -

cdr3_nt: TGTGCCAGCAGTTTACCGGGGTGGAGTACTGAAGCTTTCTTT
cdr3_aa: CASSLPGWSTEAFF
v_call: TRBV28
clone_size: -
cdr3_length: 14
j_call: TRBJ1-1
d_call: -

cdr3_nt: TGCGCCACTCTCGGGACTAGCGTGCACCGGGGAGCTGTTTTT
cdr3_aa: CATLGTSVHRGAVF
v_call: TRBV10-2
clone_size: -
cdr3_length: 14
j_call: TRBJ2-2
d_call: TRBD2

cdr3_nt: TGCGCCAGCAGCCCACAGGGGACCGGGGAGCTGTTTTTT
cdr3_aa: CASSPQGTGELFF
v_call: TRBV4-1
clone_size: -
cdr3_length: 13
j_call: TRBJ2-2
d_call: TRBD1

cdr3_nt: TGTGCCAGCAGCGTAGATCTAGGGGACACTGAAGCTTTCTTT
cdr3_aa: CASSVDLGDTEAFF
v_call: TRBV9
clone_size: -
cdr3_length: 14
j_call: TRBJ1-1
d_call: -

cdr3_nt: TGTGCCAGCAGCGTGTCAGGGGGGTTCTTAGATACGCAGTATTTT
cdr3_aa: CASSVSGGFLDTQYF
v_call: TRBV9
clone_size: few
cdr3_length: 15
j_call: TRBJ2-3
d_call: -

cdr3_nt: TGTGCCAGCAGCCCCGGTATTCTTGTTGCTAATGAAAAACTGTTTTTT
cdr3_aa: CASSPGILVANEKLFF
v_call: TRBV5-6
clone_size: -
cdr3_length: 16
j_call: TRBJ1-4
d_call: -

cdr3_nt: TGTGCCAGCAGTCGTCAGGGGAACTACGAGCAGTACTTC
cdr3_aa: CASSRQGNYEQYF
v_call: TRBV6-1
clone_size: -
cdr3_length: 13
j_call: TRBJ2-7
d_call: -

cdr3_nt: TGTGCCAGCAGTGGGAGTCGGAACACTGAAGCTTTCTTT
cdr3_aa: CASSGSRNTEAFF
v_call: TRBV28
clone_size: -
cdr3_length: 13
j_call: TRBJ1-1
d_call: -

cdr3_nt: TGTGCCAGCAGTCTAAAGTTCACCGGGGAGCTGTTTTTT
cdr3_aa: CASSLKFTGELFF
v_call: TRBV5-6
clone_size: -
cdr3_length: 13
j_call: TRBJ2-2
d_call: -

cdr3_nt: TGTGCCAGCAGTTTAGGGGACGGGACTAGCGTGCGGTTT
cdr3_aa: CASSLGDGTSVRF
v_call: TRBV28
clone_size: -
cdr3_length: 13
j_call: TRBJ2-3
d_call: TRBD2

cdr3_nt: TGTGCCAGCAGTGAGAGTGGGCTTAATACTAACTATGGCTACACCTTC
cdr3_aa: CASSESGLNTNYGYTF
v_call: TRBV6-1
clone_size: -
cdr3_length: 16
j_call: TRBJ1-2
d_call: -

cdr3_nt: TGCGCCAGCAGCCCGGACACCCAGAACACTGAAGCTTTCTTT
cdr3_aa: CASSPDTQNTEAFF
v_call: TRBV5-1
clone_size: -
cdr3_length: 14
j_call: TRBJ1-1
d_call: -

cdr3_nt: TGTGCCAGCAGCCAAGAACTGCGCGGGGGGGCCTCCGAGCAGTACTTC
cdr3_aa: CASSQELRGGASEQYF
v_call: TRBV5-5
clone_size: -
cdr3_length: 16
j_call: TRBJ2-7
d_call: TRBD2

cdr3_nt: TGTGCCAGCAGCCAAATCGGACGGCGGGTCCCTGAAGCTTTCTTT
cdr3_aa: CASSQIGRRVPEAFF
v_call: TRBV14
clone_size: -
cdr3_length: 15
j_call: TRBJ1-1
d_call: -

cdr3_nt: TGTGCCAGCAGCCTAAGCGGACAGGGCTACGAGCAGTACTTC
cdr3_aa: CASSLSGQGYEQYF
v_call: TRBV7-9
clone_size: few
cdr3_length: 14
j_call: TRBJ2-7
d_call: TRBD1

cdr3_nt: TGTGCCAGCTCACCACTAGCAGGGTACACTGAAGCTTTCTTT
cdr3_aa: CASSPLAGYTEAFF
v_call: TRBV18
clone_size: -
cdr3_length: 14
j_call: TRBJ1-1
d_call: -

cdr3_nt: TGTGCCAGCAAGAGCTCCTATAATTCACCCCTCCACTTT
cdr3_aa: CASKSSYNSPLHF
v_call: TRBV6-5
clone_size: -
cdr3_length: 13
j_call: TRBJ1-6
d_call: -

cdr3_nt: TGTGCCAGTAGTCCCCACCAGGGGGCAAATCGCGAGCAGTACTTC
cdr3_aa: CASSPHQGANREQYF
v_call: TRBV19
clone_size: -
cdr3_length: 15
j_call: TRBJ2-7
d_call: TRBD1

cdr3_nt: TGTGCCAGCAGATCTTCAGGGCCAGTTTCTAATCAGCCCCAGCATTTT
cdr3_aa: CASRSSGPVSNQPQHF
v_call: TRBV2
clone_size: -
cdr3_length: 16
j_call: TRBJ1-5
d_call: -

cdr3_nt: TGTGCCAGCAGCTTATTCAACGAGCAGTACTTC
cdr3_aa: CASSLFNEQYF
v_call: TRBV5-4
clone_size: few
cdr3_length: 11
j_call: TRBJ2-7
d_call: -

cdr3_nt: TGTGCCAGCAGGACATCAGGGGGCTCAGCTGAGGCTTTCTTT
cdr3_aa: CASRTSGGSAEAFF
v_call: TRBV27
clone_size: once
cdr3_length: 14
j_call: TRBJ1-1
d_call: TRBD1

cdr3_nt: TGTGCCAGCACTCAGGGCGCTCCTAACTATGGCTACACCTTC
cdr3_aa: CASTQGAPNYGYTF
v_call: TRBV6-1
clone_size: few
cdr3_length: 14
j_call: TRBJ1-2
d_call: -

cdr3_nt: TGTGCCAGCAGCTTAGTGATGGCAGCTAATGAAAAACTGTTTTTT
cdr3_aa: CASSLVMAANEKLFF
v_call: TRBV7-6
clone_size: -
cdr3_length: 15
j_call: TRBJ1-4
d_call: -

cdr3_nt: TGTGCCAGCAGCCGAACCGCTGCTTGGCAGCGGGGGTTCGAAGAGACCCAGTACTTC
cdr3_aa: CASSRTAAWQRGFEETQYF
v_call: TRBV28
clone_size: -
cdr3_length: 19
j_call: TRBJ2-5
d_call: TRBD2

cdr3_nt: TGCGCCAGCAGCCTCTCCGTGCCGGGGGTTAGCAATCAGCCCCAGCATTTT
cdr3_aa: CASSLSVPGVSNQPQHF
v_call: TRBV4-1
clone_size: -
cdr3_length: 17
j_call: TRBJ1-5
d_call: -

cdr3_nt: TGTGCCAGCAGGCCCGAGGAAGGGAACGGGAGACGGCAGTACTTC
cdr3_aa: CASRPEEGNGRRQYF
v_call: TRBV6-1
clone_size: -
cdr3_length: 15
j_call: TRBJ2-7
d_call: -

cdr3_nt: TGTGCCAGCAGTTTACGACTAGCGGGGGGCCCCTACGAGCAGTACTTC
cdr3_aa: CASSLRLAGGPYEQYF
v_call: TRBV27
clone_size: -
cdr3_length: 16
j_call: TRBJ2-7
d_call: TRBD2

cdr3_nt: TGTGCCCCGGTTGTGTCAAACTATGGCTACACCTTC
cdr3_aa: CAPVVSNYGYTF
v_call: TRBV6-1
clone_size: -
cdr3_length: 12
j_call: TRBJ1-2
d_call: -

cdr3_nt: TGTGCCAGCCGACGAGACGGGGAGGGCAATCAGCCCCAGCATTTT
cdr3_aa: CASRRDGEGNQPQHF
v_call: TRBV2
clone_size: -
cdr3_length: 15
j_call: TRBJ1-5
d_call: -

cdr3_nt: TGTGCCAGTAGTGGGGGGTCCTATAATTCACCCCTCCACTTT
cdr3_aa: CASSGGSYNSPLHF
v_call: TRBV19
clone_size: once
cdr3_length: 14
j_call: TRBJ1-6
d_call: -

cdr3_nt: TGTGCCAGCAGCTCAGGAAGTAACACTGAAGCTTTCTTT
cdr3_aa: CASSSGSNTEAFF
v_call: TRBV7-9
clone_size: -
cdr3_length: 13
j_call: TRBJ1-1
d_call: -

cdr3_nt: TGTGCCAGCTCCGGGGGGCCGTCCTACAATGAGCAGTTCTTC
cdr3_aa: CASSGGPSYNEQFF
v_call: TRBV6-5
clone_size: -
cdr3_length: 14
j_call: TRBJ2-1
d_call: -

cdr3_nt: TGCGCCAGCAGCCATGTGGTCCCCCGGGACAGTAGCTCCTACGAGCAGTACTTC
cdr3_aa: CASSHVVPRDSSSYEQYF
v_call: TRBV4-1
clone_size: -
cdr3_length: 18
j_call: TRBJ2-7
d_call: TRBD1

cdr3_nt: TGCGCCAGCACGGGGACAGGGGATAACTATGGCTACACCTTC
cdr3_aa: CASTGTGDNYGYTF
v_call: TRBV5-1
clone_size: once
cdr3_length: 14
j_call: TRBJ1-2
d_call: TRBD1

cdr3_nt: TGTGCCAGCAGCCAAGGGACAGGGATTGGGGAAAAACTGTTTTTT
cdr3_aa: CASSQGTGIGEKLFF
v_call: TRBV4-2
clone_size: few
cdr3_length: 15
j_call: TRBJ1-4
d_call: TRBD1

cdr3_nt: TGCGCCAGCAGAGAGACAGGAAGAACCTACAATGAGCAGTTCTTC
cdr3_aa: CASRETGRTYNEQFF
v_call: TRBV10-1
clone_size: -
cdr3_length: 15
j_call: TRBJ2-1
d_call: -

cdr3_nt: TGTGCCAGCGGCAGTCAGCCCCAGCATTTT
cdr3_aa: CASGSQPQHF
v_call: TRBV6-5
clone_size: -
cdr3_length: 10
j_call: TRBJ1-5
d_call: -

cdr3_nt: TGTGCCAGCAGACTGACAGGGTCGACTGAAGCTTTCTTT
cdr3_aa: CASRLTGSTEAFF
v_call: TRBV6-5
clone_size: -
cdr3_length: 13
j_call: TRBJ1-1
d_call: TRBD1

cdr3_nt: TGTGCCACCAGCAGATACCGGGACAGGGGAGCAACTAATGAAAAACTGTTTTTT
cdr3_aa: CATSRYRDRGATNEKLFF
v_call: TRBV15
clone_size: -
cdr3_length: 18
j_call: TRBJ1-4
d_call: TRBD1